The source of this TCR beta chain is a study of Ad26.COV2.S vaccination and SARS-CoV-2 variants. The wider study: Dosing was one shot or two shots 56 days apart.

Using immunoSEQ multiplex PCR, the repertoire was profiled, and TCRdb retains in-frame clones only, with some absent. The table lists 430,000 or so clones, around nine tenths of them singletons. This clone was seen only a few times. Its specificity is unknown. Study-wide findings and caveats: The authors reported substantial breadth in spike-specific CD8+ and CD4+ T cell responses after vaccination.

This CDR3 has 13 amino acids. Germline V gene lookup returns CDR1 MRHNA and CDR2 SNTAGT. V was clipped by 10 bases and J by 3 bases, with 16 bases between them. The treatment was: about 20 received Ad26.COV2.S at low or high dose, single or two shots; 5 received placebo; per-sample allocation not given. Samples were taken on day 63 after the first vaccine or placebo injection. Recruitment in Boston yielded a donor of adult age, 18-55 years. Sample: peripheral blood, taken in a trial of Ad26.COV2.S vaccine versus placebo. V gene TRBV6-4 combines with J gene TRBJ2-7, with D possibly being TRBD2 (5 bases). The TCR sequence derives from a person aged 18-60 years who received the Ad26.COV2.S COVID-19 vaccine or a placebo. The CDR3 nucleotides read TGTGCCATTACCCCCGGAGGAGACTACGAGCAGTACTTC. This gives the protein CAITPGGDYEQYF.